This T cell receptor beta chain is drawn from a study of blood T cells in healthy people across ages (dated by TCRdb to the mid-2010s). Study-level background: Template switching captured roughly one uniquely barcoded TCR beta cDNA molecule per two T cells in model experiments. Age-related changes in TCR beta repertoire diversity were measured in the study by deep sequencing normalized with unique cDNA molecular identifiers. The donors were split into four age groups: young (average around 15 years), middle-aged (more than 35), aged (more than 60) and long-lived (approximately 80). To avoid experimental bias, donors of different ages were randomly spread across the sequencing lanes. The study analyzed two additional independent replicas of 1 million unique cDNA reads from the same blood draw for two donors, one aged 18 to 30 and one aged 80 or older.

This clonotype was seen only once. This clone's antigen is unknown. Per-base qualities were not stored, and no clone one base away is much larger. The library was obtained by 5' RACE. Sequencing was carried out with an Illumina HiSeq 2500. The second PCR ran for roughly 7 to 11 cycles and used a J-beta primer mix along with a sample-barcoded 5' primer. Each TCR beta cDNA molecule received a unique molecular identifier from a template-switch 5' adaptor carrying 12 random nucleotides. Each sample yielded at least 2.5 million CDR3-containing paired-end reads. The Mint cDNA synthesis kit, primed by a TRBC-specific oligonucleotide, was used to synthesize first-strand cDNA from all RNA. Following uracil-DNA glycosylase treatment, a first 18-cycle PCR with universal primers M1SS and BC2_uni_R was performed on all cDNA. Per the authors' processing: Each sample was normalized by randomly selecting 1 million high-quality reads, each carrying a distinct molecular identifier. Reads with shared molecular identifiers were discarded instead of being binned into consensus sequences. MiTCR, set to a Q25 quality threshold and the strictest error-elimination algorithm, was used for CDR3 identification, clonotype clustering and error correction. A nonparametric unseen species model with Euler transformation was used to estimate lower-bound total TCR beta diversity. TCRdb reprocessed the public reads (quality trimming at Q25 with fastp, clone calling with MiXCR) and kept in-frame beta chains. Every entry covers one CDR3 protein and lists the most common genes and DNA from its rows. It is TCRdb's table, rather than the study itself, that gives the V and J calls and clone size. Recorded for this sample are about 1.1 million distinct CDR3 sequences; 35% to 40% of them occurred a single time. About 12% of the sample lies in the top ten.

Study-wide findings and limitations: The percentage of naive T cells measured by flow cytometry correlated strongly with observed TCR beta diversity. The long-lived group showed more naive CD4+ T cells, fewer expanded clones and increased TCR diversity than the aged group, suggesting age selection. Because profiling used bulk unsorted PBMCs, naive and antigen-experienced compartments could not be compared conclusively. Estimates of total diversity based on one million sequenced T cells were regarded as lower bounds and as underestimates. Because donor CMV infection status was unknown, age-related changes in expanded clonotypes were potentially confounded. As age increased, observed TCR beta diversity per million T cells dropped in a roughly linear way, and a significant reduction was already evident by age 40.

Systemically healthy Caucasian individuals from Russia, 39 in total and aged about 6 to 95 years, were included as donors. Ten milliliters of peripheral blood were collected from each donor into EDTA-treated Vacutainer tubes. Ficoll-Paque density-gradient centrifugation was used to isolate PBMCs, with at least 6.5 million per sample. Trizol reagent was used to extract total RNA from PBMCs, with at least 6 micrograms per sample. For every donor, flow cytometry on a PBMC aliquot measured the percentage of naive CD45RAhigh/CD27high T cells. In the germline V gene, CDR1 corresponds to SGDLS and CDR2 to YYNGEE. The CDR3 covers 15 residues, taking in both the cysteine and the phenylalanine. This entry keeps only the CDR3 DNA: 45 bases, framed from base 1. The V end loses 5 bases and the J end loses 3 bases, and a stretch of 15 bases separates them.

The chain is assembled from TRBV9 and TRBJ2-1; too little of a D gene remains to name it. Sequencing was performed on blood. The receptor's source is a young man in good health. The CDR3 protein: CASSGDGPSYNEQFF. Read as DNA, the sequence is TGTGCCAGCAGTGGAGATGGGCCGAGCTACAATGAGCAGTTCTTC.